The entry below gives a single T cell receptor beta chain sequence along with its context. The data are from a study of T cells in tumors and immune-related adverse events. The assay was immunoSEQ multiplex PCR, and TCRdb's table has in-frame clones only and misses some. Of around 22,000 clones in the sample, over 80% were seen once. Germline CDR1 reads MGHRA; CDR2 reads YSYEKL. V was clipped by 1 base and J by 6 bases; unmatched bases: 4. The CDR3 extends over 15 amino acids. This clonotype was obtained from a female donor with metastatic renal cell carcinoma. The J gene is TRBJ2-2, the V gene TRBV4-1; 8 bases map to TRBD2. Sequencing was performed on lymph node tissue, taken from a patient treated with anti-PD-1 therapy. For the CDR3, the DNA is TGCGCCAGCAGCCAAGTGGCGGGAGGAGCCGGGGAGCTGTTTTTT. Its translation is CASSQVAGGAGELFF.